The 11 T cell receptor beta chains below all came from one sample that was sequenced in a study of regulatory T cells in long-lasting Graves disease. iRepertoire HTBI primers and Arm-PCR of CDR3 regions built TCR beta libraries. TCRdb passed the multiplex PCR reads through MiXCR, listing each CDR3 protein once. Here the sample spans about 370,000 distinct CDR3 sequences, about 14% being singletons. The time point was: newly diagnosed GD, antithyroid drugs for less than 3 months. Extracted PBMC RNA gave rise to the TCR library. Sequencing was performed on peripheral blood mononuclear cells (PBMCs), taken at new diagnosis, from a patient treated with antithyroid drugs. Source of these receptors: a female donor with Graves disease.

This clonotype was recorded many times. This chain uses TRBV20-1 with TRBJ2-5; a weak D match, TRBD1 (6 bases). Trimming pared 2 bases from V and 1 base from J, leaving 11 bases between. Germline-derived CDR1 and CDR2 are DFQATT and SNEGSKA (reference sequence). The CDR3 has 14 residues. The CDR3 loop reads CSARLGQPQETQYF. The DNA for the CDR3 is TGCAGTGCTAGACTAGGACAGCCCCAAGAGACCCAGTACTTC.

The CDR3 spells CASSYGVAGDGTGELFF. The CDR3 DNA reads as TGTGCCAGCAGTTATGGAGTAGCGGGAGACGGGACCGGGGAGCTGTTTTTT. The chain joins TRBV6-5 to TRBJ2-2; TRBD2 aligns across 9 bases. J lost 5 bases, V lost 3 bases, and 10 bases had no gene match. The germline CDR1 and CDR2 sequences are MNHEY and SVGAGI. The CDR3 has 17 residues.

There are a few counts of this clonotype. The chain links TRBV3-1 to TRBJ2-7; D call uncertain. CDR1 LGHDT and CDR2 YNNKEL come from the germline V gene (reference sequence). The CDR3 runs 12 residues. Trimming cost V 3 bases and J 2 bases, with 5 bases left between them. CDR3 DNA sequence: TGTGCCAGCAGCCACTTCGCCTACGAGCAGTACTTC. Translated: CASSHFAYEQYF.

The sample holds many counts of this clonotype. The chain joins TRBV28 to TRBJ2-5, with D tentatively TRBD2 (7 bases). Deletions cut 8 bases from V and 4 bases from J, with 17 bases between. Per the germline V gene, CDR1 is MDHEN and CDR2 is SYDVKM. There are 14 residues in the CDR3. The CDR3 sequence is CASGGGGGGETQYF. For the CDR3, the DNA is TGTGCCAGCGGGGGGGGAGGGGGAGGAGAGACCCAGTACTTC.

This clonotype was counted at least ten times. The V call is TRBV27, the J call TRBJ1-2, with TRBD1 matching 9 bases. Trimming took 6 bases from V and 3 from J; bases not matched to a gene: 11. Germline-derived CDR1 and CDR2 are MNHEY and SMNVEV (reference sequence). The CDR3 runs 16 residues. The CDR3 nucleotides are TGTGCCAGCAGCCCAAGAGGGACAGGGTTCTACTATGGCTACACCTTC. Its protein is CASSPRGTGFYYGYTF.

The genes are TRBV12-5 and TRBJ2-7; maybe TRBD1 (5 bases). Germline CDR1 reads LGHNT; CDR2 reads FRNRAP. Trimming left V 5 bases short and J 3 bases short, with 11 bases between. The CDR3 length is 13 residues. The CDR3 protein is CASGPTDNYEQYF. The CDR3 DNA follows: TGTGCTAGTGGTCCCACGGACAACTACGAGCAGTACTTC.

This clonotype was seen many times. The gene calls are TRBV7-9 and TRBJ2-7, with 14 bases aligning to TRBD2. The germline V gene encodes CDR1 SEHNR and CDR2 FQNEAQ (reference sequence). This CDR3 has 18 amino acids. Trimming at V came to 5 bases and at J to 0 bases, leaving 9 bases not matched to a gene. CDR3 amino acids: CASSDPGTSGGSSYEQYF. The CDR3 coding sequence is TGTGCCAGCAGCGACCCCGGGACTAGCGGGGGAAGCTCCTACGAGCAGTACTTC.

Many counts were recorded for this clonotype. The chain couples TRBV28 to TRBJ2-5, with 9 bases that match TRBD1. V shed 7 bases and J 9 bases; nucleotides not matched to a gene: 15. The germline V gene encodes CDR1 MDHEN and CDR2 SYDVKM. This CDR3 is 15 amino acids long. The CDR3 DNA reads TGTGCCAGCACCCGGACAGGGGCGTCTTTGGCGGCCCAGTACTTC. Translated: CASTRTGASLAAQYF. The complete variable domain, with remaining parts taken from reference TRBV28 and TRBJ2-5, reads DVKVTQSSRYLVKRTGEKVFLECVQDMDHENMFWYRQDPGLGLRLIYFSYDVKMKEKGDIPEGYSVSREKKERFSLILESASTNQTSMYLCASTRTGASLAAQYFGPGTRLLVL.

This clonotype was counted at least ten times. The CDR3 loop is CAWNDRAYGYTF. For the CDR3, the DNA is TGTGCCTGGAACGACAGGGCCTATGGCTACACCTTC. V is TRBV30 and J is TRBJ1-2, with 7 bases aligning to TRBD1. This CDR3 comprises 12 residues. The germline gives CDR1 GTSNPN, CDR2 SVGIG (reference sequence). V trimming: 4 bases; J trimming: 4 bases; junction bases outside the gene matches: 3.

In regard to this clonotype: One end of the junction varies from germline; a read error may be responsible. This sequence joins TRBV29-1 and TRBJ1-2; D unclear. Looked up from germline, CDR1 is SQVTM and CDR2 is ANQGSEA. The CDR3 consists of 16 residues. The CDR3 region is CSVEDSSASFNYGCTF. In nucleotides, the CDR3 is TGCAGCGTTGAAGATAGTTCGGCCTCTTTTAACTATGGCTGCACCTTC.

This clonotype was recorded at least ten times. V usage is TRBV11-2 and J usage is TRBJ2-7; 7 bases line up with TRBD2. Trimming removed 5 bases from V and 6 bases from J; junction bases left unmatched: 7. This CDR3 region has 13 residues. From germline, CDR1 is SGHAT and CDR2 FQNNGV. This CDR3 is CASSRLAAAEQYF. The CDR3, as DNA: TGTGCCAGCAGCAGGCTAGCGGCTGCCGAGCAGTACTTC.